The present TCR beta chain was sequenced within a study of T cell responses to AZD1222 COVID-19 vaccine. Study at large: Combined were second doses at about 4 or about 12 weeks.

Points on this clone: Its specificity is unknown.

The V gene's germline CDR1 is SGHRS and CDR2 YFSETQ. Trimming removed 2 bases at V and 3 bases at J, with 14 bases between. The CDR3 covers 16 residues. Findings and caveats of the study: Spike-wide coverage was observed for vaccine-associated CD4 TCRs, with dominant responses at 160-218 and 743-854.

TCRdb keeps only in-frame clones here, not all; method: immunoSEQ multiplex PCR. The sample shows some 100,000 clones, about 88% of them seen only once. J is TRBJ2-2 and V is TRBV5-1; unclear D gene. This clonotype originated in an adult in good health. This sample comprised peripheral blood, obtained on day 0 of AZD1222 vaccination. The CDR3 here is CASSFLPRQDTGELFF. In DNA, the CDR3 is TGCGCCAGCAGCTTTCTTCCGAGACAAGACACCGGGGAGCTGTTTTTT. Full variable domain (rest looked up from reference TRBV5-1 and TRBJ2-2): KAGVTQTPRYLIKTRGQQVTLSCSPISGHRSVSWYQQTPGQGLQFLFEYFSETQRNKGNFPGRFSGRQFSNSRSEMNVSTLELGDSALYLCASSFLPRQDTGELFFGEGSRLTVL.